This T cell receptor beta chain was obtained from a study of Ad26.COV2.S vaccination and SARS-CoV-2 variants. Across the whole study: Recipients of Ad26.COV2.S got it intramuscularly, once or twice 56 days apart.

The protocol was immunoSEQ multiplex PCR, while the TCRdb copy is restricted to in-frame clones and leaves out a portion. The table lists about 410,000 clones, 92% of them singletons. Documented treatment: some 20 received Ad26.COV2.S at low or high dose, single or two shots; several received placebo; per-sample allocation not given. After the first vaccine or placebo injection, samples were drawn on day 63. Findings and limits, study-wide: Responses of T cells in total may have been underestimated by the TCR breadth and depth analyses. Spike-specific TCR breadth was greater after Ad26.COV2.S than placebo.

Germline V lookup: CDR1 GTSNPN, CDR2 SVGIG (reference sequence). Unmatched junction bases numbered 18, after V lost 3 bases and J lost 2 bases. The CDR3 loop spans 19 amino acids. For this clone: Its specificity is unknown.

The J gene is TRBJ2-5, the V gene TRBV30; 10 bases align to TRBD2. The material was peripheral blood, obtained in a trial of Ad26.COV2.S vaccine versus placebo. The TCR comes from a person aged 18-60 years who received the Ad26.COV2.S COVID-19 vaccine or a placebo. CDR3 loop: CAWRNLAGDPPDFQETQYF. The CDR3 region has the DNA TGTGCCTGGAGAAATCTAGCGGGGGATCCTCCTGATTTTCAAGAGACCCAGTACTTC.